These 32 T cell receptor beta chains came from one sample sequenced in a study of T cells in localized non-small cell lung cancer. Clones were sequenced by immunoSEQ multiplex PCR, and TCRdb holds only the in-frame ones, with some missing. The sample includes some 22,000 clones, roughly 83% seen only once; the top ten take about 2.6%. The sample in question was peripheral blood, obtained before any cancer treatment. Receptors were obtained from a man aged 35 to 70 with stage I lung adenocarcinoma.

The count of this clone is one. The chain joins TRBV28 to TRBJ1-3; 7 bases fit TRBD1. This CDR3 has 14 residues. Germline lookup yields CDR1 MDHEN and CDR2 SYDVKM. V shed 5 bases and J 2 bases; nucleotides not matched to a gene: 3. The CDR3 protein is CASSPGGPGNTIYF. The DNA for the CDR3 is TGTGCCAGCAGTCCAGGGGGGCCTGGAAACACCATATATTTT.

The genes are TRBV18 and TRBJ2-7, with 9 bases matching TRBD1. Trimming took 3 bases from V and 2 from J; bases not matched to a gene: 8. This CDR3 spans 16 amino acids. Per the germline V gene, CDR1 is KGHSH and CDR2 is LQKENI. As DNA, the CDR3 is TGTGCCAGCTCACCTGCTCCGGGACAGGGTACCTACGAGCAGTACTTC. It yields the protein CASSPAPGQGTYEQYF.

This clone was counted a few times. V gene TRBV6-1 combines with J gene TRBJ2-1, with D possibly TRBD1 on 6 matching bases. The V gene lost 5 bases and the J gene lost 5 bases, with 10 bases spanning the gap. The V gene's germline CDR1 is MNHNS and CDR2 SASEGT. This CDR3 spans 13 amino acids. The CDR3 region is CASSFGTNNEQFF. The CDR3 DNA sequence: TGTGCCAGCAGTTTCGGGACAAACAATGAGCAGTTCTTC.

The chain couples TRBV11-2 to TRBJ2-5; 13 bases line up with TRBD2. The germline gives CDR1 SGHAT, CDR2 FQNNGV. The trim removed 5 bases at V and 7 bases at J, leaving 7 bases unmatched. The CDR3 consists of 15 residues. The CDR3 coding sequence is TGTGCCAGCAGCCTTACTAGCGGGGGGGAACGGACCCAGTACTTC. Protein: CASSLTSGGERTQYF.

The chain couples TRBV4-3 to TRBJ1-6; D call uncertain. Trimming took off 0 bases at V and 0 bases at J, with 6 bases between the two ends. CDR3 length equals 16 residues. In germline, CDR1 is LGHNA, CDR2 YSLEER. CDR3 loop: CASSQDGVSYNSPLHF. For the CDR3, the DNA is TGCGCCAGCAGCCAAGATGGGGTCTCCTATAATTCACCCCTCCACTTT.

This clone was counted a few times. The V gene is TRBV5-8, the J gene TRBJ2-3; tentatively, D is TRBD2 (5 bases). V was shortened by 2 bases and J by 3 bases, with 16 bases between the two germline ends. CDR3 length: 16 amino acids. Germline CDR1 SGHTS, CDR2 YDEGEE. The CDR3 loop reads CASSLLGYGYTDTQYF. CDR3 in DNA: TGTGCCAGCAGCTTACTAGGTTACGGTTATACAGATACGCAGTATTTT. The whole variable domain, filled in from reference TRBV5-8 and TRBJ2-3, reads EAGVTQSPTHLIKTRGQQATLRCSPISGHTSVYWYQQALGLGLQFLLWYDEGEERNRGNFPPRFSGRQFPNYSSELNVNALELEDSALYLCASSLLGYGYTDTQYFGPGTRLTVL.

A single count supports this clone. The chain joins TRBV7-2 to TRBJ2-7; tentative D call: TRBD1 (6 bases). Germline lookup yields CDR1 SGHTA and CDR2 FQGNSA. Trimming removed 5 bases from V and 7 bases from J, with 15 bases in between. The CDR3 sequence is 13 residues long. CDR3 DNA: TGTGCCAGCAGCCGAAACAGGGTCGGGGAGCAGTACTTC. It is translated as CASSRNRVGEQYF. Based on the CDR3 plus reference TRBV7-2 and TRBJ2-7, the full variable domain is GAGVSQSPSNKVTEKGKDVELRCDPISGHTALYWYRQSLGQGLEFLIYFQGNSAPDKSGLPSDRFSAERTGGSVSTLTIQRTQQEDSAVYLCASSRNRVGEQYFGPGTRLTVT.

A single count supports this clone. CDR3 sequence reads: CASSLESGSLSGNTIYF. CDR3 in DNA: TGTGCCAGCAGCTTAGAGTCCGGGTCCCTCTCTGGAAACACCATATATTTT. The chain carries TRBV7-9 and TRBJ1-3; D ambiguous. V lost 1 base to trimming and J lost 0 bases, with 13 bases between them. CDR3 length: 17 residues. Germline V gene lookup returns CDR1 SEHNR and CDR2 FQNEAQ (reference sequence).

The chain carries TRBV4-1 and TRBJ1-3; unclear D gene. The CDR3 totals 16 residues. Germline CDR1 MGHRA, CDR2 YSYEKL. The V end was cut by 1 base, the J end by 0 bases, with 10 bases between. This CDR3 reads CASSQGWEGSGNTIYF. CDR3 nucleotide sequence: TGCGCCAGCAGCCAAGGATGGGAAGGCTCTGGAAACACCATATATTTT.

This chain uses TRBV5-1 with TRBJ2-3, with 8 bases matching TRBD1. Germline lookup yields CDR1 SGHRS and CDR2 YFSETQ. This CDR3 comprises 15 residues. V shed 4 bases, J shed 3 bases, and the junction held 7 bases outside the gene matches. The CDR3: CASSLDRVGTDTQYF. Written as DNA, the CDR3 is TGCGCCAGCAGCCTGGACAGGGTCGGTACAGATACGCAGTATTTT.

The CDR3 reads CASSQDAGWRAGELFF. The CDR3, as DNA: TGTGCCAGCAGCCAAGATGCCGGATGGAGGGCCGGGGAGCTGTTTTTT. The rearrangement uses TRBV14 and TRBJ2-2, with a possible D match to TRBD2 (6 bases). Looked up from germline, CDR1 is SGHDN and CDR2 is FVKESK. This CDR3 contains 16 residues. V gave up 0 bases and J gave up 6 bases, with 14 bases separating them.

The rearrangement links TRBV2 to TRBJ1-2; 8 nucleotides line up with TRBD1. Per the germline V gene, CDR1 is SNHLY and CDR2 is FYNNEI. The V and J ends lost 4 bases and 5 bases, in that order; junction bases with no gene match: 9. The CDR3 is 15 amino acids. Here the CDR3 DNA reads TGTGCCAGCAGTGCGGAGTCAGGGGGCGGGTATGGCTACACCTTC. It codes for CASSAESGGGYGYTF. Using reference TRBV2 and TRBJ1-2 for the parts outside the CDR3, the full variable domain is EPEVTQTPSHQVTQMGQEVILRCVPISNHLYFYWYRQILGQKVEFLVSFYNNEISEKSEIFDDQFSVERPDGSNFTLKIRSTKLEDSAMYFCASSAESGGGYGYTFGSGTRLTVV.

The V gene is TRBV7-2, the J gene TRBJ1-3; D not resolved. Germline V CDR1 and CDR2: SGHTA, FQGNSA. The CDR3 contains 13 residues. With 5 bases removed from V and 4 bases from J, the gap between germline ends came to 9 bases. The CDR3 region is CASSGTRGNTIYF. The CDR3 DNA follows: TGTGCCAGCAGCGGAACACGGGGAAACACCATATATTTT.

This chain uses TRBV18 with TRBJ2-7; unclear D gene. This CDR3 has 15 amino acids. Germline values: CDR1 KGHSH, CDR2 LQKENI. Trimming took off 1 base at V and 4 bases at J, with 14 bases between the two ends. For the CDR3, the DNA is TGTGCCAGCTCACCACAGGAGTCGATAGTTTACGAGCAGTACTTC. Protein sequence: CASSPQESIVYEQYF.

The J gene is TRBJ2-3, the V gene TRBV2, with unresolved D. The CDR3 extends over 12 amino acids. V gave up 3 bases and J gave up 7 bases, with 8 bases separating them. Germline lookup yields CDR1 SNHLY and CDR2 FYNNEI. The chain's CDR3 is CASSDTVNTQYF. For the CDR3, the DNA is TGTGCCAGCAGTGACACAGTTAATACGCAGTATTTT.

V is TRBV5-5 and J is TRBJ2-1, with D perhaps assigned TRBD1 or TRBD2 (7 bases each). The ends were cut back, 4 bases at V and 8 bases at J, with 22 bases in the middle. The germline CDR1 and CDR2 sequences are SGHKS and YYEKEE (reference sequence). This CDR3 has 16 amino acids. CDR3 sequence: CASSGGLQGRIHEQFF. Written as DNA, the CDR3 is TGTGCCAGCAGCGGGGGACTACAGGGGAGGATCCATGAGCAGTTCTTC.

V and J are TRBV14 and TRBJ2-7; D not resolved. The CDR3 runs 14 residues. Trimming pared 1 base from V and 0 bases from J, leaving 7 bases between. Per the germline V gene, CDR1 is SGHDN and CDR2 is FVKESK. The CDR3 region is CASSQAPGSYEQYF. In DNA form, the CDR3 reads TGTGCCAGCAGCCAAGCTCCGGGCTCCTACGAGCAGTACTTC.

V gene TRBV6-5 combines with J gene TRBJ2-4; no firm D call. In germline, CDR1 is MNHEY, CDR2 SVGAGI. Trimming stripped 6 bases from V and 6 bases from J, with 9 bases between. CDR3 size: 12 residues. Here the CDR3 reads CASRDTRNIQYF. CDR3 nucleotides: TGTGCCAGCAGAGATACTCGAAACATTCAGTACTTC.

The V call is TRBV6-1, the J call TRBJ2-1; possibly TRBD2 for D (5 bases). Germline values: CDR1 MNHNS, CDR2 SASEGT. CDR3 length equals 15 residues. Trimming stripped 2 bases from V and 8 bases from J, with 16 bases between. CDR3 sequence (DNA): TGTGCCAGCAGTGAAATTAGCTCGGGGATGTATGAGCAGTTCTTC. Translated, it gives CASSEISSGMYEQFF.

This clone was seen only once. J is TRBJ2-7 and V is TRBV27, with 8 bases lining up with TRBD2. Trimming at V came to 3 bases and at J to 2 bases, leaving 3 bases not matched to a gene. The germline gives CDR1 MNHEY, CDR2 SMNVEV (reference sequence). The length of the CDR3 is 14 residues. CDR3 loop: CASSFLAGAYEQYF. In nucleotides, the CDR3 is TGTGCCAGCAGTTTCCTAGCGGGCGCCTACGAGCAGTACTTC.

This chain connects TRBV4-3 to TRBJ2-1; D uncertain. Between the trimmed V and J ends, which lost 1 base and 3 bases, there was a span of 7 bases. This CDR3 region has 14 residues. CDR1 is LGHNA and CDR2 is YSLEER in the germline V gene. CDR3 DNA sequence: TGCGCCAGCAGCCAAGGATTAGTCTACAATGAGCAGTTCTTC. Protein product: CASSQGLVYNEQFF.

The genes are TRBV5-1 and TRBJ1-1; D unclear. V was trimmed by 1 base and J by 1 base, leaving 8 bases between them. Germline values: CDR1 SGHRS, CDR2 YFSETQ. CDR3 length equals 14 residues. The CDR3 here is CASSLFLQNTEAFF. CDR3 sequence (DNA): TGCGCCAGCAGCTTGTTTTTACAGAACACTGAAGCTTTCTTT.

This chain joins TRBV15 and TRBJ2-5, with D possibly TRBD1 on 5 matching bases. The CDR3 length is 16 residues. Germline-derived CDR1 and CDR2 are LNHNV and YYDKDF (reference sequence). Trimming removed 3 bases at V and 3 bases at J, with 17 bases between. CDR3 loop: CATSRGRQGLKETQYF. CDR3 in DNA: TGTGCCACCAGCAGGGGCCGGCAGGGCCTGAAAGAGACCCAGTACTTC.

V is TRBV5-1 and J is TRBJ1-2; 8 bases match TRBD1. This CDR3 is 13 amino acids long. Germline loops: CDR1 SGHRS, CDR2 YFSETQ. V gave up 5 bases and J gave up 7 bases; unmatched junction bases: 7. The DNA of the CDR3 is TGCGCCAGCAGGACAGGGGATGGTAGTGGCTACACCTTC. Amino acid sequence: CASRTGDGSGYTF.

The chain is built from TRBV27 and TRBJ2-7; D unresolved. Germline V gives CDR1 MNHEY, CDR2 SMNVEV (reference sequence). Trimming took off 3 bases at V and 3 bases at J, with 12 bases between the two ends. The CDR3 consists of 14 residues. CDR3 nucleotide sequence: TGTGCCAGCAGTTTTGGTCCTCTCGGCTACGAGCAGTACTTC. Its translation is CASSFGPLGYEQYF.

This clone was observed a handful of times. This chain connects TRBV2 to TRBJ2-1; D remains unclear. Deletions cut 1 base from V and 11 bases from J, with 12 bases between. CDR1 and CDR2 from the germline V gene are SNHLY and FYNNEI. The CDR3 runs to 13 residues. CDR3 sequence: CASSEGKSIKQFF. The CDR3 DNA follows: TGTGCCAGCAGTGAAGGGAAATCCATTAAGCAGTTCTTC.

The chain is built from TRBV13 and TRBJ2-5; tentative D call: TRBD2 (5 bases). The CDR3 runs 13 residues. Germline lookup yields CDR1 PRHDT and CDR2 FYEKMQ (reference sequence). V was cut by 4 bases and J by 3 bases, with 9 bases left in between. The CDR3 DNA is TGTGCCAGCAGCTCGAGGGTAGAAGAGACCCAGTACTTC. Amino acid sequence: CASSSRVEETQYF.

Concerning this clone itself: Other DNA sequences from this sample encode an identical CDR3 as well. The V and J genes are TRBV28 and TRBJ2-2; weak D call: TRBD2 (5 bases). Looked up from germline, CDR1 is MDHEN and CDR2 is SYDVKM. The CDR3 sequence is 12 residues long. The ends were cut back, 11 bases at V and 2 bases at J, with 9 bases in the middle. As DNA, the CDR3 is TGTGCCTACCGGGGTAACACCGGGGAGCTGTTTTTT. This gives the protein CAYRGNTGELFF.

Only one count was recorded for this clone. The chain is built from TRBV29-1 and TRBJ2-2; tentatively, D is TRBD2 (6 bases). The germline V gene encodes CDR1 SQVTM and CDR2 ANQGSEA. Trimming pared 7 bases from V and 6 bases from J, leaving 9 bases between. The CDR3 extends over 11 amino acids. In DNA form, the CDR3 reads TGCAGCGGGGGGGAACCCGGGGAGCTGTTTTTT. Its translation: CSGGEPGELFF.

This chain joins TRBV28 and TRBJ2-3; 7 bases fit TRBD1. CDR3 length equals 15 residues. CDR1 and CDR2 from the germline V gene are MDHEN and SYDVKM. The trim removed 7 bases at V and 1 base at J, leaving 8 bases unmatched. CDR3 protein: CASTPHGTGTDTQYF. DNA for the CDR3: TGTGCCAGCACCCCCCATGGGACAGGCACAGATACGCAGTATTTT.

The rearrangement links TRBV4-1 to TRBJ2-7, with D uncertain. The germline V and J ends were trimmed by 4 bases and 3 bases, with 16 bases remaining between them. CDR3 length equals 15 residues. The V gene's germline CDR1 is MGHRA and CDR2 YSYEKL. Written as DNA, the CDR3 is TGCGCCAGCAGCCCCTCTTCTCTCACGAGCTACGAGCAGTACTTC. It encodes CASSPSSLTSYEQYF.

V usage is TRBV28 and J usage is TRBJ2-4; TRBD2 might be the D (6 bases). CDR1 is MDHEN and CDR2 is SYDVKM in the germline V gene. The CDR3 runs to 17 residues. V lost 4 bases and J lost 6, with 22 bases in between. The CDR3 nucleotides are TGTGCCAGCAGTTCCGGCGACGGGGGACCCACCATAAACATTCAGTACTTC. It encodes CASSSGDGGPTINIQYF.